This TCR beta chain originates from a study of T cells after yellow fever vaccination. In regard to this clonotype: Its antigen is unknown.

The study made its TCR cDNA through 5'RACE template switching. That step introduced a universal primer site along with UMIs. MiXCR, run by TCRdb on the 5' RACE reads, gives a single entry per CDR3 protein. The sample consists of approximately 600,000 distinct CDR3 sequences, about 12% of them appearing once. Overall study findings and caveats: CD4 and CD8 compartments shared a small share of clonotypes, likely from convergent recombination. In post-booster samples, most primary-vaccination clones reappeared (roughly 96% CD4, roughly 90% CD8).

This material consisted of PBMCs, taken on the day of the yellow fever booster vaccination. The clonotype originates from a man aged 30-40 years who received the YFV17D yellow fever vaccine.

The CDR3 coding sequence is TGTGCCACCAGCGTCGGTGTGAAAGAGACCCAGTACTTC. Translation gives CATSVGVKETQYF. This sequence joins TRBV15 and TRBJ2-5; unclear D gene. The germline V and J ends were trimmed by 5 bases and 3 bases, with 10 bases remaining between them. Germline V CDR1 and CDR2: LNHNV, YYDKDF (reference sequence). This CDR3 has 13 amino acids.